The 3 T cell receptor beta chains below come from one sample, sequenced in a study of T-cell reconstitution after alpha-beta-depleted transplantation in children. Preparation of the TCRbeta library was carried out with unique molecular identifiers. TCRdb reprocessed the PCR reads with MiXCR, giving one entry per CDR3 protein. The sample has fewer than 550,000 distinct CDR3 sequences, 9.5% to 12% seen once. The starting material was PBMCs, mostly from graft donor cells, obtained 180 days after TCRalphabeta/CD19-depleted stem cell transplant. These TCRs come from a female patient aged 2-9 years who had a stem cell transplant for aplastic anemia, so the T cells may come from the graft donor.

The V and J genes are TRBV9 and TRBJ1-5; D remains unclear. The CDR3 covers 14 residues. Germline loops: CDR1 SGDLS, CDR2 YYNGEE. Trimming stripped 0 bases from V and 2 bases from J, with 6 bases between. The CDR3 nucleotides are TGTGCCAGCAGCGTAGGGAATGGCAATCAGCCCCAGCATTTT. Protein: CASSVGNGNQPQHF.

This clonotype appeared a few times. The chain links TRBV7-9 to TRBJ2-5; 9 nucleotides line up with TRBD2. This CDR3 is 16 amino acids long. Trimming at V came to 6 bases and at J to 6 bases, leaving 14 bases not matched to a gene. Germline values: CDR1 SEHNR, CDR2 FQNEAQ (reference sequence). The CDR3: CASSFVLAGGGKTQYF. The CDR3 region has the DNA TGTGCCAGCAGTTTCGTGTTGGCGGGAGGGGGGAAGACCCAGTACTTC.

The chain uses TRBV30 and TRBJ2-3, with TRBD1 as a possible D gene (6 bases). The CDR3 totals 12 residues. CDR1 is GTSNPN and CDR2 is SVGIG in the germline V gene (reference sequence). V was cut by 2 bases and J by 7 bases, with 10 bases left in between. CDR3 residues: CAWSSRGNTQYF. Here the CDR3 DNA reads TGTGCCTGGAGTTCCAGGGGAAATACGCAGTATTTT.